The source of this TCR beta chain is a study of shared clonotypes between healthy human individuals. Germline values: CDR1 SGHTA, CDR2 FQGNSA. With 5 bases removed from V and 5 bases from J, the gap between germline ends came to 12 bases. The CDR3 length is 14 residues. Sequencing used immunoSEQ multiplex PCR; TCRdb keeps in-frame clones, though not all of them. Among some 1 million clones listed, 65% to 75% were seen once. The receptor was isolated from a young man in good health. What was sequenced was memory CD4+ T cells sorted from blood. The subset was: CD45RA-negative fraction. The gene calls are TRBV7-2 and TRBJ2-2, with a possible D match to TRBD2 (6 bases). Written as DNA, the CDR3 is TGTGCCAGCAGCCTCTTACGGGGGACCGGGGAGCTGTTTTTT. This encodes CASSLLRGTGELFF.